Below are 9 T cell receptor beta chains sequenced from a single sample in a study of cytomegalovirus exposure and HLA in healthy donors. Vbeta (60) and Jbeta (13) primers were used in the PCR. Profiling relied on immunoSEQ multiplex PCR, and the TCRdb table lists in-frame clones only, not all of them. This sample has about 190,000 clones, with roughly an eighth found just once. Sequencing used PBMCs. Source of these receptors: a man aged 50 to 59 in good health and CMV-seropositive.

This clone was observed a handful of times. This chain connects TRBV7-2 to TRBJ2-3; the match to TRBD2 covers 13 bases. V shed 7 bases, J shed 3 bases, and the junction held 7 bases outside the gene matches. The germline gives CDR1 SGHTA, CDR2 FQGNSA. This CDR3 spans 16 amino acids. The CDR3 DNA reads as TGTGCCAGCACCATTACTAGCGGGGGGGCGACAGATACGCAGTATTTT. Translation: CASTITSGGATDTQYF.

The sample holds a few counts of this clone. This chain joins TRBV28 and TRBJ1-2; D is perhaps TRBD1 (5 bases). V was shortened by 2 bases and J by 8 bases, with 18 bases between the two germline ends. The CDR3 length is 15 residues. Germline values: CDR1 MDHEN, CDR2 SYDVKM. This CDR3 is CASSLVDSTWGGYTF. DNA of the CDR3: TGTGCCAGCAGTTTAGTTGACAGCACCTGGGGAGGCTACACCTTC.

This clone turned up a few times. The V call is TRBV7-9, the J call TRBJ1-3, with 7 bases that match TRBD1. V shed 5 bases and J 5 bases; nucleotides not matched to a gene: 9. CDR1 is SEHNR and CDR2 is FQNEAQ in the germline V gene (reference sequence). The CDR3 sequence is 15 residues long. The CDR3 bases are TGTGCCAGCAGCCCGGACAGGCAGAGGCGAAACACCATATATTTT. Amino acid sequence: CASSPDRQRRNTIYF.

The table lists this clone with a few counts. The gene calls are TRBV9 and TRBJ1-2, with TRBD1 matching 8 bases. CDR1 and CDR2 (germline): SGDLS, YYNGEE. The V segment lost 2 bases and the J segment 2 bases; nucleotides outside the gene matches: 8. This CDR3 spans 16 amino acids. The CDR3 sequence is CASSVSPRQGNYGYTF. In DNA, the CDR3 is TGTGCCAGCAGCGTTAGTCCTAGACAGGGGAACTATGGCTACACCTTC.

The chain has TRBV11-2 and TRBJ1-1, with D possibly being TRBD1 (6 bases). Per the germline V gene, CDR1 is SGHAT and CDR2 is FQNNGV. V was shortened by 5 bases and J by 3 bases, with 16 bases between the two germline ends. The CDR3 runs 15 residues. The CDR3 bases are TGTGCCAGCAGCGATACAGGGATTTTGGACACTGAAGCTTTCTTT. Its translation is CASSDTGILDTEAFF.

Here the CDR3 reads CASSPRGGGTQYF. CDR3 nucleotide sequence: TGTGCCAGCAGCCCGCGGGGGGGCGGGACGCAGTATTTT. The V call is TRBV9, the J call TRBJ2-3; 9 bases map to TRBD2. This CDR3 is built from 13 residues. Germline V gene sequence: CDR1 SGDLS, CDR2 YYNGEE. The V gene end was trimmed by 4 bases and the J gene end by 9 bases; junction bases not matched to a gene: 6.

This clone was found a few times. CDR3 sequence (DNA): TGTGCCACCAGTCTCGGGGACAGGGGTGATCGGCCCCAGCATTTT. Amino acid sequence: CATSLGDRGDRPQHF. This sequence joins TRBV15 and TRBJ1-5, with 10 bases fitting TRBD1. The CDR3 sequence is 15 residues long. The V segment lost 6 bases and the J segment 9 bases; nucleotides outside the gene matches: 11. Germline lookup yields CDR1 LNHNV and CDR2 YYDKDF (reference sequence). Looking up the rest from reference TRBV15 and TRBJ1-5 gives the full variable domain: DAMVIQNPRYQVTQFGKPVTLSCSQTLNHNVMYWYQQKSSQAPKLLFHYYDKDFNNEADTPDNFQSRRPNTSFCFLDIRSPGLGDTAMYLCATSLGDRGDRPQHFGDGTRLSIL.

The CDR3 loop reads CAISTAGQGAARGYTF. CDR3 in DNA: TGTGCCATCAGTACAGCGGGACAGGGGGCCGCTAGAGGCTACACCTTC. The chain combines TRBV10-3 with TRBJ1-2; 12 bases line up with TRBD1. This CDR3 is 16 amino acids long. Germline loops: CDR1 ENHRY, CDR2 SYGVKD. Losses at the gene ends were 5 bases for V and 8 bases for J; bases not matched to a gene: 12.

This clone has a handful of counts. The chain is built from TRBV6-1 and TRBJ1-1; perhaps TRBD1 as D (6 bases). Trimming cost V 2 bases and J 3 bases, with 13 bases left between them. CDR3 size: 15 residues. Germline assignment: CDR1 MNHNS and CDR2 SASEGT. The CDR3 DNA sequence: TGTGCCAGCAGTGAATGGGGCAGGGGAGACACTGAAGCTTTCTTT. Its translation is CASSEWGRGDTEAFF.